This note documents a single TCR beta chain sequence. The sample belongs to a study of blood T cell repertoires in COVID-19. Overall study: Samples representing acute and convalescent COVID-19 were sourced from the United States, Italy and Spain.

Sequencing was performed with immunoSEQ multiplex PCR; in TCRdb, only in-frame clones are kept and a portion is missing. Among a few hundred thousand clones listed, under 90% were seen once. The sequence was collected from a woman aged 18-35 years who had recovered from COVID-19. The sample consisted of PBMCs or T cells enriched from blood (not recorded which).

CDR3 bases: TGTGCCAGCAGCCAGGACAGCCTCACTGAAGCTTTCTTT. It encodes CASSQDSLTEAFF. The chain employs TRBV14 and TRBJ1-1; D possibly corresponds to TRBD1 (6 bases). The CDR3 covers 13 residues. CDR1 is SGHDN and CDR2 is FVKESK in the germline V gene. Trimming removed 3 bases from V and 4 bases from J, with 9 bases in between. Looking up the rest from reference TRBV14 and TRBJ1-1 gives the full variable domain: EAGVTQFPSHSVIEKGQTVTLRCDPISGHDNLYWYRRVMGKEIKFLLHFVKESKQDESGMPNNRFLAERTGGTYSTLKVQPAELEDSGVYFCASSQDSLTEAFFGQGTRLTVV.